This TCR beta chain was retrieved from a study of T cell responses to AZD1222 COVID-19 vaccine. Germline values: CDR1 SGHTA, CDR2 FQGNSA. The V end was cut by 4 bases, the J end by 2 bases, with 12 bases between. There are 15 residues in the CDR3. Whole-study results and caveats: Sampled repertoires all dated from after the peak T cell response. Only a handful of AZD1222 recipients, about six in all, had baseline seropositivity.

As concerns this clone: What it binds is not known.

Method: immunoSEQ multiplex PCR; TCRdb's copy keeps in-frame clones and lacks some. The repertoire has about 78,000 clones, approximately 87% of them found once; the top ten carry more than 1.2%. The specimen comprised peripheral blood, sampled 28 days after the second AZD1222 dose. The genes are TRBV7-2 and TRBJ2-1; a possible D gene is TRBD1 (5 bases). The sequence was obtained from an adult who received the AZD1222 COVID-19 vaccine. In nucleotides, the CDR3 is TGTGCCAGCAGCTCCCGACGGACAACCTACAATGAGCAGTTCTTC. Translating it yields CASSSRRTTYNEQFF.